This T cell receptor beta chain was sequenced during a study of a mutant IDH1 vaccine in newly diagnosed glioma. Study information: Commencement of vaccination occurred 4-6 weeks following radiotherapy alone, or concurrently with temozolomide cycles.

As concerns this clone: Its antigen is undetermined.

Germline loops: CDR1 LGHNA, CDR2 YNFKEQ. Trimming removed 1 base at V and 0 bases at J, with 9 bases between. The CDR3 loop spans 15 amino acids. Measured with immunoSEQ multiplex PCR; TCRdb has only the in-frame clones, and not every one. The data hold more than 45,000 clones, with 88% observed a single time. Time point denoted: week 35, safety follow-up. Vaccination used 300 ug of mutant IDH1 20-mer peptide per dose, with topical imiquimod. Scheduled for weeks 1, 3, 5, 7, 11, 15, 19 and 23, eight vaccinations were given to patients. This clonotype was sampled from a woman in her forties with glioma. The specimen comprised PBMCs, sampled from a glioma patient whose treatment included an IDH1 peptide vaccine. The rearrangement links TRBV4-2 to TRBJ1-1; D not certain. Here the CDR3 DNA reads TGTGCCAGCAGCCAAGGAATTCTAATGAACACTGAAGCTTTCTTT. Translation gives CASSQGILMNTEAFF.